This T cell receptor beta chain was sequenced in a study of T cell responses to AZD1222 COVID-19 vaccine. Study-level findings and limits: Only a handful of individuals given AZD1222 were seropositive at baseline. Targets within unmutated variant regions were reportedly found for nearly half of spike-specific TCRs.

For this clone: The antigen remains undetermined.

The V gene's germline CDR1 is SNHLY and CDR2 FYNNEI. V was clipped by 4 bases and J by 9 bases; unmatched bases: 7. The CDR3 consists of 15 residues. Profiling relied on immunoSEQ multiplex PCR, and the TCRdb table lists in-frame clones only, not all of them. The sample carries 90,000 to 150,000 clones, 80% to 90% recorded once. The specimen comprised peripheral blood, sampled on day 0 of AZD1222 vaccination. The V and J genes are TRBV2 and TRBJ2-1; the match to TRBD1 covers 12 bases. The TCR sequence derives from an adult in good health. The CDR3 DNA follows: TGTGCCAGCAGTGGGGGACAGGGGGCAGTACTTGAGCAGTTCTTC. This codes for CASSGGQGAVLEQFF.